This record concerns one T cell receptor (beta chain) sequence. This was the immunoSEQ v3 assay. TCRdb's table, derived via immunoSEQ multiplex PCR, lists solely in-frame clones and lacks some. The sample has about 100,000 clones, around three fifths seen once. Sample time point: pre-treatment sample, taken before nivolumab and TIL therapy. Tumor tissue came from excised metastases, mostly pleural nodules or supraclavicular lymph nodes. Trimming cost V 3 bases and J 3 bases; bases outside gene matches: 6. The CDR3 totals 16 residues. Germline V gene data show CDR1 as KGHDR and CDR2 as SFDVKD. The data originate from a study of TIL therapy for anti-PD-1-resistant metastatic lung cancer. Background on the study: Median patient age was 54, ranging about 38-80 years.

The specimen was tumor tissue, collected at baseline. The receptor was derived from a person aged 25 to 85 with non-small cell lung cancer. V gene TRBV24-1 combines with J gene TRBJ2-1; 8 bases align to TRBD2. The CDR3 region is CATSDAGTRVYNEQFF. The DNA of the CDR3 is TGTGCCACCAGTGATGCCGGGACTAGGGTCTACAATGAGCAGTTCTTC.